This T cell receptor (beta chain) was retrieved from a study of blood T cell repertoires in COVID-19. TCRdb keeps only in-frame clones here, not all; method: immunoSEQ multiplex PCR. The sample records around 230,000 clones, around 78% being singletons. CDR3 size: 19 residues. Germline CDR1 reads SGHTS; CDR2 reads YDEGEE. J lost 3 bases, V lost 0 bases, and 10 bases had no gene match. The sequenced sample consisted of peripheral blood. The sequence was obtained from a woman in her 70s with active or convalescent COVID-19. This chain links TRBV5-8 with TRBJ2-1; 12 positions agree with TRBD1. CDR3: CASSLVGQGAGALYNEQFF. As DNA, the CDR3 is TGTGCCAGCAGCTTGGTGGGACAGGGGGCTGGCGCCCTCTACAATGAGCAGTTCTTC.